The 5 T cell receptor beta chains below all came from one sample that was sequenced in a study of metastatic and nonmetastatic thyroid tumors. Each patient came to thyroid surgery without any prior treatment (of any kind). Using MiXCR, TCRdb re-called clones from the PCR reads. The profile shows about 38,000 clones, roughly a quarter of them singletons. Sequencing was carried out using blood. The receptors stem from a female donor with papillary thyroid cancer or a benign thyroid nodule (not recorded which). Some clones in this sample may be carry-over from other donors' samples.

This clone was observed many times. V is TRBV7-9 and J is TRBJ1-1; possibly TRBD1 for D (5 bases). The V end was cut by 5 bases, the J end by 0 bases, with 7 bases between. Germline V gene sequence: CDR1 SEHNR, CDR2 FQNEAQ (reference sequence). This CDR3 comprises 13 residues. The CDR3 region has the DNA TGTGCCAGCAGCCTGGACATGAACACTGAAGCTTTCTTT. Protein: CASSLDMNTEAFF.

This chain joins TRBV9 and TRBJ2-2; D gene unclear. CDR3 length: 18 amino acids. Trimming removed 4 bases from V and 7 bases from J, with 26 bases in between. CDR1 is SGDLS and CDR2 is YYNGEE in the germline V gene. The DNA of the CDR3 is TGTGCCAGCAGCCCCCACTCCGTGGAGCGTGATGGCGTCGGGGAGCTGTTTTTT. Protein sequence: CASSPHSVERDGVGELFF.

This clone was counted at least ten times. Other nucleotide sequences from this sample produce the same CDR3. The chain carries TRBV29-1 and TRBJ2-7; 9 bases map to TRBD2. After removal of 3 bases from V and 4 bases from J, the junction contained 13 bases not matched to a gene. CDR1 and CDR2 (germline): SQVTM, ANQGSEA. The CDR3 is made up of 16 amino acids. The CDR3, as DNA: TGCAGCGTTGAGCTTAGCGGGAGCCGGGGCGGGTACGAGCAGTACTTC. This encodes CSVELSGSRGGYEQYF.

This clone was detected many times. This rearrangement joins TRBV9 to TRBJ2-7; 7 nucleotides match TRBD2. The CDR3 contains 14 residues. Germline CDR1 SGDLS, CDR2 YYNGEE. Trimming removed 4 bases from V and 7 bases from J; junction bases left unmatched: 11. Here the CDR3 DNA reads TGTGCCAGCAGCCCAAGCGGGACGACCTGGGAGCAGTACTTC. It codes for CASSPSGTTWEQYF.

The chain recombines TRBV25-1 with TRBJ2-7, with D uncertain. Germline V gives CDR1 MGHDK, CDR2 SYGVNS. This CDR3 is 11 amino acids long. V was pared by 5 bases and J by 3 bases, with 5 bases between. CDR3 sequence (DNA): TGTGCCAGCAGTACTAACTACGAGCAGTACTTC. Its translation is CASSTNYEQYF.